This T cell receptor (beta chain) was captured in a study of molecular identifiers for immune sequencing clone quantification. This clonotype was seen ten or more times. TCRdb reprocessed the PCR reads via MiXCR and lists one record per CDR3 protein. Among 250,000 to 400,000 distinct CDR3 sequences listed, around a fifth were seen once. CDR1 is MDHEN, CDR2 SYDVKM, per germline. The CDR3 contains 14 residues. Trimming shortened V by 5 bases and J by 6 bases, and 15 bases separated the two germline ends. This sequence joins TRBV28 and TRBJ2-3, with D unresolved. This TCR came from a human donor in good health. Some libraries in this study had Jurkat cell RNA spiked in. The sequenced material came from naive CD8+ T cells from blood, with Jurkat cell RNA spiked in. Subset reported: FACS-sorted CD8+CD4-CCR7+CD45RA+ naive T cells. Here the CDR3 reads CASSTPSEGDTQYF. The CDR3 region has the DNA TGTGCCAGCAGTACTCCGTCAGAAGGGGATACGCAGTATTTT.